This is a list of T cell receptor beta chains from one sample in a study of blood T cell repertoires in COVID-19. The protocol was immunoSEQ multiplex PCR, while the TCRdb copy is restricted to in-frame clones and leaves out a portion. The top ten clones hold roughly 1.5% of a sample with roughly 380,000 clones, 70% to 90% of them seen once. Sequencing was done on a sample of peripheral blood. All receptors derive from a woman between 40 and 55 years old with COVID-19, enrolled during active disease. Each CDR3 is given with its conserved first and last residue. D genes are given only for firm matches. Clone size is given for some rows only: seen once, a few or many times, or a class if the clone is expanded.

d_call	j_call	v_call	clone_size	cdr3_length	cdr3_nt	cdr3_aa
-	TRBJ2-1	TRBV6-5	-	16	TGTGCCAGCAGTTACGACACCCCAGGAGGATACAATGAGCAGTTCTTC	CASSYDTPGGYNEQFF
TRBD1	TRBJ2-4	TRBV5-4	-	14	TGTGCCAGCAGCGACCCGGGACAGGGCGGCATTCAGTACTTC	CASSDPGQGGIQYF
TRBD1	TRBJ1-1	TRBV5-1	-	15	TGCGCCAGCAGCGGGGACAGGGGGCGTTGGACTGAAGCTTTCTTT	CASSGDRGRWTEAFF
-	TRBJ1-5	TRBV7-8	once	14	TGTGCCAGCAGCTTAGCGGCAGGGTATCAGCCCCAGCATTTT	CASSLAAGYQPQHF
-	TRBJ1-5	TRBV28	-	12	TGTGCCAGCAGTTCCGGCAATCAGCCCCAGCATTTT	CASSSGNQPQHF
TRBD1	TRBJ1-2	TRBV7-9	-	13	TGTGCCAGCAGGGTCGGGACAGGGGATGGCTACACCTTC	CASRVGTGDGYTF
-	TRBJ2-3	TRBV7-3	-	15	TGTGCCAGCAGCTTACAACGGGGGAGCACAGATACGCAGTATTTT	CASSLQRGSTDTQYF
-	TRBJ2-5	TRBV18	-	15	TGTGCCAGCTCACCGGCCGGGACACAGCAAGAGACCCAGTACTTC	CASSPAGTQQETQYF
-	TRBJ2-7	TRBV10-3	-	12	TGTGCCATCAGTGAGTCGTCGGGCGAGCAGTACTTC	CAISESSGEQYF
-	TRBJ1-2	TRBV29-1	-	13	TGCAGCGTTGGGACAGACCCAAACTATGGCTACACCTTC	CSVGTDPNYGYTF
TRBD1	TRBJ2-1	TRBV19	-	15	TGTGCCAGTAGTGTCCCGGGACAGGGATCCAATGAGCAGTTCTTC	CASSVPGQGSNEQFF
-	TRBJ1-6	TRBV12-3/TRBV12-4	-	13	TGTGCCAGCAGTTTCGAGGATTATTCACCCCTCCACTTT	CASSFEDYSPLHF
TRBD1	TRBJ2-1	TRBV5-6	-	15	TGTGCCAGCAGCTTCATGGGACAGACGTACAATGAGCAGTTCTTC	CASSFMGQTYNEQFF
-	TRBJ2-1	TRBV19	-	13	TGTGCCAGTACTTTCCGAACTAGGAATGAGCAGTTCTTC	CASTFRTRNEQFF
-	TRBJ2-3	TRBV6-6	-	13	TGTGCCAGCAGTTACTGGCCTCCAGATACGCAGTATTTT	CASSYWPPDTQYF
TRBD1	TRBJ1-4	TRBV7-9	-	15	TGTGCCAGCAGCTCGGACAGGGGGGATCCTGAAAAACTGTTTTTT	CASSSDRGDPEKLFF
-	TRBJ1-3	TRBV6-1	-	16	TGTGCCAGCAGTGAAGAATTTTCGGGCTCTGGAAACACCATATATTTT	CASSEEFSGSGNTIYF
TRBD1	TRBJ1-1	TRBV10-3	once	14	TGTGCCATCAGAAGACAGGGTTCGGTCACTGAAGCTTTCTTT	CAIRRQGSVTEAFF
TRBD1	TRBJ2-7	TRBV28	once	15	TGTGCCAGCAGCCTTAGGGACAGGGTACTCTACGAGCAGTACTTC	CASSLRDRVLYEQYF
TRBD1	TRBJ1-3	TRBV19	once	15	TGTGCCAGTAGTATAGGGACAGGGGCTGGAAACACCATATATTTT	CASSIGTGAGNTIYF
-	TRBJ1-1	TRBV5-5	-	15	TGTGCCAGCAGCCTTTCGGCCAGGGGAAACACTGAAGCTTTCTTT	CASSLSARGNTEAFF
TRBD1	TRBJ1-1	TRBV6-1	-	13	TGTGCCAGCAGTTCCACAGGGGGCACTGAAGCTTTCTTT	CASSSTGGTEAFF
-	TRBJ2-5	TRBV28	-	16	TGTGCCAGCAGAACCCTTCGGGACGCGCGGGGAGAGACCCAGTACTTC	CASRTLRDARGETQYF
-	TRBJ1-1	TRBV6-5	-	15	TGTGCCAGCAGTTACTTCGGTCCCGGGGACACTGAAGCTTTCTTT	CASSYFGPGDTEAFF
-	TRBJ2-7	TRBV5-1	-	14	TGCGCCAGCAGCTTAACAGGTAGCTCCTACGAGCAGTACTTC	CASSLTGSSYEQYF
TRBD2	TRBJ2-7	TRBV23-1	-	18	TGCGCCAGCAGTCAAGTGAAGGCGGGAGGGCCCCCCCTCTACGAGCAGTACTTC	CASSQVKAGGPPLYEQYF
TRBD2	TRBJ2-1	TRBV25-1	once	16	TGTGCCAGCACCGCCACGACTAGCGGGATTTACAATGAGCAGTTCTTC	CASTATTSGIYNEQFF
TRBD2	TRBJ2-1	TRBV9	-	17	TGTGCCAGCAGCGTAGCGGGGGGGGGACTAGGCCTCAATGAGCAGTTCTTC	CASSVAGGGLGLNEQFF
-	TRBJ1-2	TRBV24-1	once	12	TGTGCCACCAGTGATTTATGGGGCGGCTACACCTTC	CATSDLWGGYTF
-	TRBJ1-5	TRBV28	-	15	TGTGCCAGCAGTTTAGGAACAGGGACACCTCAGCCCCAGCATTTT	CASSLGTGTPQPQHF
-	TRBJ1-6	TRBV6-5	-	14	TGTGCCAGCAGGGCAGTGGTGGGAGGCTCACCCCTCCACTTT	CASRAVVGGSPLHF
TRBD1	TRBJ1-5	TRBV28	-	15	TGTGCCAGCAGTTCCGCGACAGGGGGATATCAGCCCCAGCATTTT	CASSSATGGYQPQHF
TRBD1	TRBJ2-7	TRBV29-1	-	15	TGCAGCGTTGAAGATGACGGGACAGGGATCAACGAGCAGTACTTC	CSVEDDGTGINEQYF
TRBD1	TRBJ1-2	TRBV6-5	-	15	TGTGCCAGCAGACCATCGACAGGGGGCGGCTATGGCTACACCTTC	CASRPSTGGGYGYTF
-	TRBJ2-1	TRBV20-1	-	17	TGCAGTGCTAGTTCTTACGGGACTCCCACCTTTTACAATGAGCAGTTCTTC	CSASSYGTPTFYNEQFF
-	TRBJ1-5	TRBV7-9	-	13	TGTGCCAGCAGCTTCGGGGAAACTCAGCCCCAGCATTTT	CASSFGETQPQHF
-	TRBJ1-1	TRBV28	-	14	TGTGCCAGCAGTTTTTTGGTCTGGACAGCTGAAGCTTTCTTT	CASSFLVWTAEAFF
TRBD1	TRBJ2-7	TRBV7-2	-	15	TGTGCCAGCAGCTTAGTAACAGGGGGGAACTACGAGCAGTACTTC	CASSLVTGGNYEQYF
TRBD2	TRBJ2-3	TRBV28	-	17	TGTGCCAGCAGTCCCCTCCGTGCTAGCGGGACTCGGGATACGCAGTATTTT	CASSPLRASGTRDTQYF
TRBD1	TRBJ2-1	TRBV6-2/TRBV6-3	-	14	TGTGCCAGCAGTCCACGGACAGGGAAAGATGAGCAGTTCTTC	CASSPRTGKDEQFF
-	TRBJ1-1	TRBV7-3	-	15	TGTGCCAGCAGCTCACAAGGAAGGGGCAACACTGAAGCTTTCTTT	CASSSQGRGNTEAFF
-	TRBJ1-1	TRBV6-1	-	14	TGTGCCAGCAGTGAGACGGGGGGGGACACTGAAGCTTTCTTT	CASSETGGDTEAFF
TRBD1	TRBJ2-1	TRBV4-3	-	15	TGCGCCAGCAGCCAGACAGGGGGCTTGTTTCATGAGCAGTTCTTC	CASSQTGGLFHEQFF
-	TRBJ1-3	TRBV19	-	15	TGTGCCAGTACCGTTCAGGGGAAAGCTGGAAACACCATATATTTT	CASTVQGKAGNTIYF
TRBD2	TRBJ2-3	TRBV13	-	16	TGTGCCAGCAGCTTAGTGGGACTAGCGGCCACAGATACGCAGTATTTT	CASSLVGLAATDTQYF
TRBD1	TRBJ1-2	TRBV14	-	15	TGTGCCAGCAGCCAAAAAGGGGGCGCGGACTATGGCTACACCTTC	CASSQKGGADYGYTF
-	TRBJ2-2	TRBV21-1	many	18	TGTGCCAGCAGCAAATGCGGGACTAGCGGGATAGACACCGGGGAGCTGTTTTTT	CASSKCGTSGIDTGELFF
-	TRBJ1-1	TRBV9	-	15	TGTGCCAGCAGCGTAGGGGGCAGCATGAACACTGAAGCTTTCTTT	CASSVGGSMNTEAFF
TRBD1	TRBJ2-7	TRBV25-1	-	14	TGTGCCATCGGATCGGACAGGGGGGTCTACGAGCAGTACTTC	CAIGSDRGVYEQYF
-	TRBJ1-2	TRBV19	few	13	TGTGCCAGTAGTATAGATGTTATCTATGGCTACACCTTC	CASSIDVIYGYTF
-	TRBJ1-4	TRBV5-6	-	14	TGTGCCAGCAGATTCGGTCTGGGAGGCGAAAAACTGTTTTTT	CASRFGLGGEKLFF
-	TRBJ1-2	TRBV19	-	14	TGTGCCAGTAGTATCGGGGGGATGGCCTATGGCTACACCTTC	CASSIGGMAYGYTF
-	TRBJ2-2	TRBV9	-	17	TGTGCCAGCACTCAGGGGCTTTCTCACCCATACACCGGGGAGCTGTTTTTT	CASTQGLSHPYTGELFF